The 13 T cell receptor beta chains reported below all come from one sample, sequenced in a study of OX40 agonist ivuxolimab in advanced cancers. The table came from immunoSEQ multiplex PCR; TCRdb's copy has only in-frame clones and leaves some out. This table has tens of thousands of clones, around nine tenths appearing once. Sequenced here: CD4+ or CD8+ T cells sorted from blood, sampled in a trial of the OX40 agonist ivuxolimab. The receptors were sampled from an adult with an advanced solid tumor such as melanoma, head and neck, liver or kidney cancer.

The CDR3 sequence: CASSPGLALNNEQFF. The CDR3 nucleotides are TGTGCCAGCAGCCCGGGACTAGCGCTAAACAATGAGCAGTTCTTC. The chain has TRBV11-3 and TRBJ2-1; 10 bases match TRBD2. The CDR3 is 15 residues long. Germline CDR1 SGHNT, CDR2 YENEEA. Unmatched junction bases numbered 6, after V lost 5 bases and J lost 5 bases. Supplemented by reference TRBV11-3 and TRBJ2-1, the full variable domain reads EAGVVQSPRYKIIEKKQPVAFWCNPISGHNTLYWYLQNLGQGPELLIRYENEEAVDDSQLPKDRFSAERLKGVDSTLKIQPAELGDSAVYLCASSPGLALNNEQFFGPGTRLTVL.

This clone was recorded only once. The rearrangement joins TRBV11-2 to TRBJ2-7, with D perhaps TRBD1 (5 bases). Germline CDR1 SGHAT, CDR2 FQNNGV. The germline V and J ends were trimmed by 5 bases and 0 bases, with 11 bases remaining between them. This CDR3 comprises 14 residues. In DNA, the CDR3 is TGTGCCAGCAGCACCTACAGGTCCTCCTACGAGCAGTACTTC. This codes for CASSTYRSSYEQYF.

This clone turned up a few times. The rearrangement joins TRBV11-1 to TRBJ2-3, with 12 bases identical to TRBD2. V lost 4 bases and J lost 5; bases outside the gene matches: 7. There are 16 residues in the CDR3. Germline V gene lookup returns CDR1 SGHAT and CDR2 FQDESV (reference sequence). The CDR3 sequence is CASSSGTSGYRDTQYF. Written as DNA, the CDR3 is TGTGCCAGCAGCTCCGGGACTAGCGGGTATAGAGATACGCAGTATTTT.

This clone was observed a few times. The chain couples TRBV28 to TRBJ1-2; D gene ambiguous. Per the germline V gene, CDR1 is MDHEN and CDR2 is SYDVKM. The ends were cut back, 5 bases at V and 8 bases at J, with 15 bases in the middle. The CDR3 is made up of 13 amino acids. In DNA form, the CDR3 reads TGTGCCAGCAGTCCCCCCAACATACCGGGCTACACCTTC. Translating it yields CASSPPNIPGYTF.

The rearrangement joins TRBV5-1 to TRBJ1-4; D is unclear. V lost 4 bases and J lost 3, with 13 bases in between. The CDR3 totals 15 residues. The germline V gene has CDR1 SGHRS and CDR2 YFSETQ. The CDR3 spells CASSPDGISNEKLFF. In nucleotides, the CDR3 is TGCGCCAGCAGCCCGGACGGTATTTCTAATGAAAAACTGTTTTTT.

The J gene is TRBJ1-2, the V gene TRBV6-6; tentative D call: TRBD1 (5 bases). V was cut by 10 bases and J by 2 bases, with 11 bases left in between. The CDR3 loop spans 12 amino acids. Germline V lookup: CDR1 MNHNY, CDR2 SVGAGI (reference sequence). The chain's CDR3 is CAISGGNYGYTF. The DNA for the CDR3 is TGTGCCATATCCGGGGGGAACTATGGCTACACCTTC.

The V call is TRBV5-4, the J call TRBJ1-4; tentatively, D is TRBD1 (6 bases). This CDR3 is built from 16 residues. From germline, CDR1 is SGHNT and CDR2 YYREEE (reference sequence). V lost 0 bases and J lost 4, with 13 bases in between. For the CDR3, the DNA is TGTGCCAGCAGCTTGGACAGGGCGGGCCTTAATGAAAAACTGTTTTTT. Its protein is CASSLDRAGLNEKLFF.

V is TRBV5-1 and J is TRBJ1-6, with a tentative D call TRBD1 (6 bases). Germline assignment: CDR1 SGHRS and CDR2 YFSETQ. V shed 4 bases and J shed 4 bases, with 9 bases lying between them. The CDR3 has 14 amino acids. The DNA of the CDR3 is TGCGCCAGCAGCCCTGGACAGTATAATTCACCCCTCCACTTT. Amino acids: CASSPGQYNSPLHF. Full variable domain (missing parts from reference TRBV5-1 and TRBJ1-6): KAGVTQTPRYLIKTRGQQVTLSCSPISGHRSVSWYQQTPGQGLQFLFEYFSETQRNKGNFPGRFSGRQFSNSRSEMNVSTLELGDSALYLCASSPGQYNSPLHFGNGTRLTVT.

This chain connects TRBV18 to TRBJ2-2; 9 bases align to TRBD1. Trimming took 2 bases from V and 4 from J; bases not matched to a gene: 2. The CDR3 sequence is 15 residues long. In germline, CDR1 is KGHSH, CDR2 LQKENI. The CDR3 DNA sequence: TGTGCCAGCTCACCAGGGACAGGGCCCACCGGGGAGCTGTTTTTT. This translates into CASSPGTGPTGELFF.

This clone came up once. The chain combines TRBV13 with TRBJ2-5, with a weak D call TRBD1 (7 bases). The CDR3 is 14 residues long. Deletions cut 2 bases from V and 5 bases from J, with 12 bases between. Germline CDR1 and CDR2: PRHDT and FYEKMQ (reference sequence). DNA for the CDR3: TGTGCCAGCAGCTTAAGGGCAGGGGGGGAGACCCAGTACTTC. It translates to CASSLRAGGETQYF.

The V gene is TRBV9, the J gene TRBJ1-3; D is undetermined. With 0 bases removed from V and 0 bases from J, the gap between germline ends came to 4 bases. Germline V gene lookup returns CDR1 SGDLS and CDR2 YYNGEE. The CDR3 length is 14 residues. DNA of the CDR3: TGTGCCAGCAGCGTAGGCACCTCTGGAAACACCATATATTTT. This translates into CASSVGTSGNTIYF.

This clone occurred once. V usage is TRBV5-1 and J usage is TRBJ1-6; D might be TRBD1 (5 bases). V dropped 2 bases and J dropped 7 bases, with 10 bases sitting between them. This CDR3 is 14 amino acids long. CDR1 and CDR2 from the germline V gene are SGHRS and YFSETQ. The CDR3 region has the DNA TGCGCCAGCAGCTTAGACAGCTCGAATTCACCCCTCCACTTT. Protein: CASSLDSSNSPLHF.

The V and J genes are TRBV6-1 and TRBJ2-7; TRBD1 matches at 8 bases. The CDR3 consists of 13 residues. Looked up from germline, CDR1 is MNHNS and CDR2 is SASEGT. The trim removed 6 bases at V and 6 bases at J, leaving 7 bases unmatched. CDR3: CASRRQGATEQYF. CDR3 bases: TGTGCCAGCAGACGGCAGGGGGCGACCGAGCAGTACTTC.